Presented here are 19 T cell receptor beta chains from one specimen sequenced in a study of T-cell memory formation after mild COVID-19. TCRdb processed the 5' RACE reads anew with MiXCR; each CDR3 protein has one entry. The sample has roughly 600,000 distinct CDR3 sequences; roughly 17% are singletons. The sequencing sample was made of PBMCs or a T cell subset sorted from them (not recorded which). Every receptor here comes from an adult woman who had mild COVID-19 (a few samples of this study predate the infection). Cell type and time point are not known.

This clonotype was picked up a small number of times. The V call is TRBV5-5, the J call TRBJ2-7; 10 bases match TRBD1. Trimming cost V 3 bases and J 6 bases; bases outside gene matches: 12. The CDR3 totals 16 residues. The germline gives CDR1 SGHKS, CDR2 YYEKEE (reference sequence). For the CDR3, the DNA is TGTGCCAGCAGCTCTCGACATGGGACAGGGGCTCTCGAGCAGTACTTC. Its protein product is CASSSRHGTGALEQYF. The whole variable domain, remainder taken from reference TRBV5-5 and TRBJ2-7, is DAGVTQSPTHLIKTRGQQVTLRCSPISGHKSVSWYQQVLGQGPQFIFQYYEKEERGRGNFPDRFSARQFPNYSSELNVNALLLGDSALYLCASSSRHGTGALEQYFGPGTRLTVT.

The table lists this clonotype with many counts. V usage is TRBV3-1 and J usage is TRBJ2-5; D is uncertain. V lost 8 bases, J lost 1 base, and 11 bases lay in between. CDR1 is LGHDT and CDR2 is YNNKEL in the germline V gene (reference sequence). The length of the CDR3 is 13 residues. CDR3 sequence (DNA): TGTGCCAGCTCACCATCGGGCCAAGAGACCCAGTACTTC. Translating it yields CASSPSGQETQYF.

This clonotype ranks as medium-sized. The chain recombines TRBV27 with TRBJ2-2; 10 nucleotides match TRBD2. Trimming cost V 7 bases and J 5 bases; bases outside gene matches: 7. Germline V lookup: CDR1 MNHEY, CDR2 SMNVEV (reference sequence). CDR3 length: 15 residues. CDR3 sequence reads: CASKMTSGLTGELFF. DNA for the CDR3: TGTGCCAGCAAAATGACTAGCGGGTTAACCGGGGAGCTGTTTTTT.

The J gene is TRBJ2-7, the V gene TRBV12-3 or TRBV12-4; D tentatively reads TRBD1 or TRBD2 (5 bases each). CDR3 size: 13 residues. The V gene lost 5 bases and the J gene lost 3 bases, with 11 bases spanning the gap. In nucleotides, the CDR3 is TGTGCCAGCAGTGCGAGGGGCATCTACGAGCAGTACTTC. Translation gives CASSARGIYEQYF.

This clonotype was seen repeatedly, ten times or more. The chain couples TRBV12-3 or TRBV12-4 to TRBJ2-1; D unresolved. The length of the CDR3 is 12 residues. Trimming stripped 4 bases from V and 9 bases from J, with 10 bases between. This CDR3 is CASSSLVSEQFF. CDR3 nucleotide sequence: TGTGCCAGCAGTTCCCTAGTATCTGAGCAGTTCTTC.

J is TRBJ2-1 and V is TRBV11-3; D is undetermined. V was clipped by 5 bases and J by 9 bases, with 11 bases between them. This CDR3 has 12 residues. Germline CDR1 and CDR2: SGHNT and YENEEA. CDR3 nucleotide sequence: TGTGCCAGCAGCCTCGAGATCGGTGAGCAGTTCTTC. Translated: CASSLEIGEQFF.

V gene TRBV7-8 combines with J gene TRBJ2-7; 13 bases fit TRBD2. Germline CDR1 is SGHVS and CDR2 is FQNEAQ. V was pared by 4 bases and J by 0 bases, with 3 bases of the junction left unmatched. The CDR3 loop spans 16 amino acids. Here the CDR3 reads CASSSGLAGNSYEQYF. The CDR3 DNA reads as TGTGCCAGCAGCTCGGGACTAGCGGGAAACTCCTACGAGCAGTACTTC.

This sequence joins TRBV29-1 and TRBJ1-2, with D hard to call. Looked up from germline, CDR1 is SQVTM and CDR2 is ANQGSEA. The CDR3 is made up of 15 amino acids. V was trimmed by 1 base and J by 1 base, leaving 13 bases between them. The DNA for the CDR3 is TGCAGCGTTGAAGCCTGGACCGACCGTAACTATGGCTACACCTTC. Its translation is CSVEAWTDRNYGYTF.

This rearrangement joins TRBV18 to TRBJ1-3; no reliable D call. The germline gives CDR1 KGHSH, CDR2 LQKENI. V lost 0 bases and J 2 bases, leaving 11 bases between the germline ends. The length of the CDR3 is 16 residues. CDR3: CASSPPGTAAGNTIYF. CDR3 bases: TGTGCCAGCTCACCACCCGGAACCGCGGCTGGAAACACCATATATTTT. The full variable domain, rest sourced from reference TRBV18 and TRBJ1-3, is NAGVMQNPRHLVRRRGQEARLRCSPMKGHSHVYWYRQLPEEGLKFMVYLQKENIIDESGMPKERFSAEFPKEGPSILRIQQVVRGDSAAYFCASSPPGTAAGNTIYFGEGSWLTVV.

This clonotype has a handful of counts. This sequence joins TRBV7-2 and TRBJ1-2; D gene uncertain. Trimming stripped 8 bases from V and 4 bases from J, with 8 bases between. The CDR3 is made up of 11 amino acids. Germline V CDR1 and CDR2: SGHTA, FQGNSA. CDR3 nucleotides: TGTGCCAGCGGCTCAATCTATGGCTACACCTTC. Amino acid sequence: CASGSIYGYTF.

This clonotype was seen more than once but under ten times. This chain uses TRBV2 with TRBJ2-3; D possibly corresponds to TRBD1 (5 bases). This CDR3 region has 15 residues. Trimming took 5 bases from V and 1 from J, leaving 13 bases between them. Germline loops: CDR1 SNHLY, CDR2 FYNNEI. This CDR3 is CASSLLQGGTDTQYF. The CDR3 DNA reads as TGTGCCAGCAGTTTACTCCAAGGGGGCACAGATACGCAGTATTTT.

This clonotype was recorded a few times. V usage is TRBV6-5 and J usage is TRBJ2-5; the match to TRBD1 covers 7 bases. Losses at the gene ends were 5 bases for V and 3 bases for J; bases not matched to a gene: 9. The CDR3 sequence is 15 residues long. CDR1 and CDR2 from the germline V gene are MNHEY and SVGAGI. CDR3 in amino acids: CASSNAGGTKETQYF. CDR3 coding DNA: TGTGCCAGCAGTAATGCAGGGGGTACCAAAGAGACCCAGTACTTC.

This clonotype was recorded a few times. CDR3: CATQTGTTYNEQFF. The CDR3 DNA reads as TGTGCCACCCAGACAGGGACGACCTACAATGAGCAGTTCTTC. The J gene is TRBJ2-1, the V gene TRBV24-1; TRBD1 matches 7 bases. Trimming removed 9 bases from V and 2 bases from J; junction bases left unmatched: 6. This CDR3 region has 14 residues. The germline gives CDR1 KGHDR, CDR2 SFDVKD.

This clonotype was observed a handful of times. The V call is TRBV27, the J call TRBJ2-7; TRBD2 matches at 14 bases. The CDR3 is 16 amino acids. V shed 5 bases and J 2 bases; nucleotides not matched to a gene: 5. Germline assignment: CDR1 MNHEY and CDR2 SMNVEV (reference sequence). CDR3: CASSTRTSGRTYEQYF. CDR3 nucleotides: TGTGCCAGCAGTACTAGGACTAGCGGGAGGACCTACGAGCAGTACTTC.

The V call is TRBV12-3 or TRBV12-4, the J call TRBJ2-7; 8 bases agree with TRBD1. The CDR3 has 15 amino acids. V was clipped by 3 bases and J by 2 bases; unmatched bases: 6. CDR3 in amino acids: CASSFGQGRTYEQYF. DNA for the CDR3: TGTGCCAGCAGTTTCGGACAGGGTAGAACCTACGAGCAGTACTTC.

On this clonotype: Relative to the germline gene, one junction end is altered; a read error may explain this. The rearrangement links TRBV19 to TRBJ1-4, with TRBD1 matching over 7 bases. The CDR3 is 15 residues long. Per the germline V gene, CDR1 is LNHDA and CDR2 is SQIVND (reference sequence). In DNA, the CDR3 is TGTGCCAGCAGTATACGGGACAGCTATAATGAAAAACTGTTTTTT. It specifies CASSIRDSYNEKLFF.

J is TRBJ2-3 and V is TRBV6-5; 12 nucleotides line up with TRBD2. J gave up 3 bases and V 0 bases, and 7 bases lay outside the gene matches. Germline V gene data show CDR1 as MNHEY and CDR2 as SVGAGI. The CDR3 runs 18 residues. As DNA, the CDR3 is TGTGCCAGCAGTTACTCCCTAGCGGGAGGGCCTAGGACAGATACGCAGTATTTT. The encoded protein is CASSYSLAGGPRTDTQYF.

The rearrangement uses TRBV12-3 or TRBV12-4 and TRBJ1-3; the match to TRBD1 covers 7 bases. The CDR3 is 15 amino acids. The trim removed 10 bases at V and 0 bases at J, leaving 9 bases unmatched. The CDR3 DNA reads TGTGCCACCGAACAGGGGCCATACTCTGGAAACACCATATATTTT. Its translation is CATEQGPYSGNTIYF.

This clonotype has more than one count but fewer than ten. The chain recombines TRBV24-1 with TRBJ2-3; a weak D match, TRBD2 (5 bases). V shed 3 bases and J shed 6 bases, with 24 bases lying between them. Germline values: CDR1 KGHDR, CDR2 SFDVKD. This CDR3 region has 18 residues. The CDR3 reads CATSDRKGPLSRGDTQYF. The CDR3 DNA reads TGTGCCACCAGTGATCGAAAGGGCCCACTGAGTAGAGGGGATACGCAGTATTTT.